A selection of T cell receptor beta chains follows, all from one sample in a study of T cell changes during pregnancy in multiple sclerosis. The repertoire was sequenced with immunoSEQ multiplex PCR; TCRdb's copy has only in-frame clones and lacks some. Of tens of thousands of clones listed, about 92% were seen once; the top ten hold roughly 2%. The sample consisted of peripheral blood, taken in the second trimester of pregnancy. The receptor set was obtained from a female donor in good health, enrolled as a control in a pregnancy study. CDR3s include the opening cysteine and the closing phenylalanine or tryptophan. The D gene is left open where the match is weak. The size of a clone is reported for some rows only, either as once, few or many, or as a class for expanded clones.

D	size	V	length	J	DNA	CDR3
NA	NA	TRBV29-1	12	TRBJ1-2	TGCAGCGTTGGAGCTCCTACCCATGGCTACACCTTC	CSVGAPTHGYTF
TRBD1	NA	TRBV12-5	13	TRBJ1-1	TGTGCTAGTGTTTTACAGGGGGACACTGAAGCTTTCTTT	CASVLQGDTEAFF
TRBD1	NA	TRBV28	15	TRBJ1-2	TGTGCCAGCGGTGGACAGGGGGCGAGATACTATGGCTACACCTTC	CASGGQGARYYGYTF
NA	NA	TRBV18	14	TRBJ2-1	TGTGCCAGCTCACCACCCGCCAGTGTCAATGAGCAGTTCTTC	CASSPPASVNEQFF
NA	NA	TRBV5-6	15	TRBJ1-5	TGTGCCAGCAGCTTGGGGGCATACTCAGATCAGCCCCAGCATTTT	CASSLGAYSDQPQHF
NA	NA	TRBV25-1	15	TRBJ1-2	TGTGCCAGCAGTGAATACTGGACAAGTTCTGATGGCTACACCTTC	CASSEYWTSSDGYTF
NA	NA	TRBV7-9	14	TRBJ2-7	TGTGCCAGCAGCTTAGAGGGGGGGCGGGTCGAGCAGTACTTC	CASSLEGGRVEQYF
TRBD1	NA	TRBV6-6	14	TRBJ1-1	TGTGCCAGCAGCCCGACAGGGGGCTTCACTGAAGCTTTCTTT	CASSPTGGFTEAFF
TRBD1	NA	TRBV28	15	TRBJ2-5	TGTGCCAGCAGTTTCCACAGGGGGATCCAAGAGACCCAGTACTTC	CASSFHRGIQETQYF
TRBD1	NA	TRBV5-1	14	TRBJ1-2	TGCGCCAGCAGCTCGAAACAGGGGAACTATGGCTACACCTTC	CASSSKQGNYGYTF
NA	NA	TRBV27	14	TRBJ2-2	TGTGCCAGCAGTTGGACATCGAACACCGGGGAGCTGTTTTTT	CASSWTSNTGELFF
TRBD1	NA	TRBV2	15	TRBJ1-2	TGTGCCAGCAAAGGGGGCAGGGTTGGTAACTATGGCTACACCTTC	CASKGGRVGNYGYTF
TRBD2	few	TRBV9	14	TRBJ2-1	TGTGCCAGCAGTCCGGGGGGCTCCTACAATGAGCAGTTCTTC	CASSPGGSYNEQFF
TRBD1	NA	TRBV7-2	14	TRBJ1-4	TGTGCCAGCAGCTCCCAGGGACAGGGAGAAAAACTGTTTTTT	CASSSQGQGEKLFF
NA	NA	TRBV5-6	15	TRBJ2-3	TGTGCCAGCAGCTTAAATCGGCAGGGAACAGATACGCAGTATTTT	CASSLNRQGTDTQYF
NA	NA	TRBV19	18	TRBJ2-5	TGTGCCAGTAGTATAGCCCAGAGAGGGCTGGATGGTAGAGAGACCCAGTACTTC	CASSIAQRGLDGRETQYF
NA	once	TRBV6-1	16	TRBJ1-6	TGTGCCAGCAGTGAATGGGGCAGCGTAGGTAATTCACCCCTCCACTTT	CASSEWGSVGNSPLHF
NA	NA	TRBV28	15	TRBJ1-4	TGTGCCACCGATGGGGAGGGAGTTGGAGATGAAAAACTGTTTTTT	CATDGEGVGDEKLFF
NA	NA	TRBV6-5	15	TRBJ1-3	TGTGCCAGCAGTAGGGACTCCTACCACCGGAACACCATATATTTT	CASSRDSYHRNTIYF
TRBD2	NA	TRBV19	16	TRBJ2-1	TGTGCCAGTAGTATAGCACGGACTAGCAAGGGGAATGAGCAGTTCTTC	CASSIARTSKGNEQFF
NA	NA	TRBV7-8	15	TRBJ1-5	TGTGCCAGCAGCTTAAAACAGGGAGGCAATCAGCCCCAGCATTTT	CASSLKQGGNQPQHF
TRBD1	NA	TRBV5-6	17	TRBJ1-5	TGTGCCAGCAGCTCCTCAGACAGGGGTTGGAGCAATCAGCCCCAGCATTTT	CASSSSDRGWSNQPQHF